A single sample gave rise to the 17 T cell receptor beta chains below, sequenced in a study of CD8+ T cells in alopecia areata. Extraction and reverse transcription of RNA yielded cDNA as the sequencing template. The data were produced by immunoSEQ multiplex PCR, yet TCRdb's version contains in-frame clones alone and is incomplete. The sample comprises more than 150,000 clones, 51% of which are singletons, and about 9.4% rests with the top ten. Treatment here: oral pan-JAK inhibitor, 5-10 mg twice daily. The material was CD8+ T cells sorted from blood, obtained around week 54, from a patient treated with tofacitinib. The receptors here all came from a human donor with alopecia areata.

This clone was seen more than once but under ten times. The chain is built from TRBV5-1 and TRBJ1-1, with D unresolved. The CDR3 has 14 residues. The V end lost 5 bases, the J end lost 3 bases, and 14 bases lay between the germline ends. Germline assignment: CDR1 SGHRS and CDR2 YFSETQ. CDR3 nucleotide sequence: TGCGCCAGCAGATCTTTTGGCGGGGACACTGAAGCTTTCTTT. Translation: CASRSFGGDTEAFF.

The chain recombines TRBV5-1 with TRBJ2-5; D unclear. The CDR3 is made up of 14 amino acids. With 5 bases removed from V and 5 bases from J, the gap between germline ends came to 16 bases. Per the germline V gene, CDR1 is SGHRS and CDR2 is YFSETQ. CDR3 residues: CASSPDLRSETQYF. The CDR3 DNA sequence: TGCGCCAGCAGTCCCGATCTGCGCAGCGAGACCCAGTACTTC.

The chain is built from TRBV5-1 and TRBJ1-2; no clear D. Trimming took 1 base from V and 5 from J, leaving 15 bases between them. The CDR3 contains 15 residues. Germline CDR1 and CDR2: SGHRS and YFSETQ. DNA for the CDR3: TGCGCCAGCAGCTTGTTGGGCAGCGAGGTATATGGCTACACCTTC. Encoded protein: CASSLLGSEVYGYTF.

This clone was seen just once. V usage is TRBV7-3 and J usage is TRBJ1-2, with 8 bases matching TRBD1. With 6 bases clipped from V and 8 bases from J, the junction kept 8 bases outside the gene matches. CDR1 is SGHTA, CDR2 FQGTGA, per germline. The CDR3 loop spans 13 amino acids. The CDR3 DNA sequence: TGTGCCAGCAGTTCCGGACAGGGTGGAGGCTACACCTTC. Translation gives CASSSGQGGGYTF.

The V and J genes are TRBV5-6 and TRBJ2-1; weak D call: TRBD2 (6 bases). The CDR3 totals 16 residues. Trimming pared 5 bases from V and 1 base from J, leaving 16 bases between. From germline, CDR1 is SGHDT and CDR2 YYEEEE. The CDR3 here is CASSYDRESSYNEQFF. CDR3 in DNA: TGTGCCAGCAGTTACGACCGGGAGTCTTCCTACAATGAGCAGTTCTTC.

The chain recombines TRBV6-5 with TRBJ2-2; TRBD1 or TRBD2 may be the D gene (5 bases each). Germline V gene lookup returns CDR1 MNHEY and CDR2 SVGAGI. CDR3 size: 14 residues. Between the trimmed V and J ends, which lost 7 bases and 4 bases, there was a span of 13 bases. This CDR3 is CASNASGSTGELFF. The CDR3 DNA sequence: TGTGCCAGCAATGCCTCAGGGAGCACCGGGGAGCTGTTTTTT.

This clone came up a few times. Other DNA sequences from this sample encode an identical CDR3 as well. The chain employs TRBV7-2 and TRBJ1-1; TRBD1 is a possible D gene (5 bases). CDR1 SGHTA and CDR2 FQGNSA come from the germline V gene. The CDR3 covers 14 residues. Trimming left V 5 bases short and J 4 bases short, with 14 bases between. This CDR3 is CASSPGLLGTEAFF. The CDR3 DNA follows: TGTGCCAGCAGCCCGGGACTTTTGGGCACTGAAGCTTTCTTT.

V gene TRBV29-1 combines with J gene TRBJ1-2, with D unclear. Trimming took 1 base from V and 7 from J, leaving 16 bases between them. The V gene's germline CDR1 is SQVTM and CDR2 ANQGSEA. The CDR3 has 14 amino acids. CDR3 nucleotides: TGCAGCGTTGAAGGAGGGCCGGGCGCGGGTGGCTACACCTTC. Translating it yields CSVEGGPGAGGYTF.

This chain links TRBV30 with TRBJ1-2; no clear D gene. This CDR3 is built from 12 residues. The V gene lost 0 bases and the J gene lost 5 bases, with 7 bases spanning the gap. Per germline, CDR1 GTSNPN and CDR2 SVGIG (reference sequence). In nucleotides, the CDR3 is TGTGCCTGGAGTGTAGCCCCATATGGCTACACCTTC. Translation gives CAWSVAPYGYTF.

The J gene is TRBJ1-2, the V gene TRBV23-1; 7 positions agree with TRBD1. TRBV23-1 is classed as an ORF, of uncertain function. V trimming: 4 bases; J trimming: 3 bases; junction bases outside the gene matches: 2. The CDR3 spans 13 residues. This chain's CDR3 is CASSLQGDYGYTF. DNA for the CDR3: TGCGCCAGCAGTCTCCAGGGGGACTATGGCTACACCTTC.

This clone was detected only a few times. J is TRBJ2-6 and V is TRBV4-2; D unclear. V dropped 0 bases and J dropped 0 bases, with 6 bases sitting between them. This CDR3 contains 16 residues. Germline V gene lookup returns CDR1 LGHNA and CDR2 YNFKEQ. CDR3 amino acids: CASSQESGSGANVLTF. Written as DNA, the CDR3 is TGTGCCAGCAGCCAAGAGTCGGGCTCTGGGGCCAACGTCCTGACTTTC.

The chain has TRBV30 and TRBJ1-5; 8 positions match TRBD1. The CDR3 length is 15 residues. The V and J ends lost 0 bases and 6 bases, in that order; junction bases with no gene match: 7. Germline values: CDR1 GTSNPN, CDR2 SVGIG (reference sequence). CDR3 loop: CAWSVQGELSQPQHF. For the CDR3, the DNA is TGTGCCTGGAGTGTACAGGGGGAGTTAAGTCAGCCCCAGCATTTT.

The chain recombines TRBV19 with TRBJ1-1; D possibly corresponds to TRBD1 (6 bases). CDR1 and CDR2 from the germline V gene are LNHDA and SQIVND (reference sequence). Trimming pared 4 bases from V and 5 bases from J, leaving 20 bases between. This CDR3 region has 16 residues. This CDR3 reads CASSTPWGARSTEAFF. The DNA of the CDR3 is TGTGCCAGTAGTACCCCTTGGGGGGCGAGATCAACTGAAGCTTTCTTT.

This clone was counted only a few times. The CDR3, as DNA: TGCGCCAGCCCGAAGGGTACCGGAGAGGTCTATGGCTACACCTTC. This codes for CASPKGTGEVYGYTF. This chain connects TRBV23-1 to TRBJ1-2; the D is unclear. TRBV23-1 is noted as an ORF with a role that remains uncertain. CDR3 length equals 15 residues. The V end lost 8 bases, the J end lost 4 bases, and 20 bases lay between the germline ends.

This clone was picked up one time. This rearrangement joins TRBV4-3 to TRBJ1-2; unclear D gene. The germline gives CDR1 LGHNA, CDR2 YSLEER. CDR3 length: 14 amino acids. The V end was cut by 1 base, the J end by 8 bases, with 14 bases between. CDR3 bases: TGCGCCAGCAGCCAAGTCGGGAACCCGTTAGGCTACACCTTC. Amino acid sequence: CASSQVGNPLGYTF.

The rearrangement links TRBV5-1 to TRBJ2-7; tentatively, D is TRBD2 (6 bases). The CDR3 has 15 amino acids. Germline CDR1 and CDR2: SGHRS and YFSETQ. Trimming stripped 6 bases from V and 1 base from J, with 17 bases between. CDR3 amino acids: CASIPTPGGSYEQYF. CDR3 coding DNA: TGCGCCAGCATCCCTACCCCTGGGGGGTCCTACGAGCAGTACTTC.

The chain uses TRBV7-9 and TRBJ1-2; D gene unclear. The V gene lost 3 bases and the J gene lost 6 bases, with 14 bases spanning the gap. This CDR3 region has 14 residues. Germline CDR1 and CDR2: SEHNR and FQNEAQ (reference sequence). The CDR3 sequence: CASSLAGPLDGYTF. CDR3 sequence (DNA): TGTGCCAGCAGCTTGGCAGGCCCCCTAGATGGCTACACCTTC.